The 22 T cell receptor beta chains below were found in one sample sequenced in a study of CD8 T cells in ankylosing spondylitis. Each CDR3 protein gets one entry after TCRdb re-called the 5' RACE reads with MiXCR. The sample has over 700,000 distinct CDR3 sequences, under 20% seen once. Study results and limitations: Fewer than ten highly homologous variants made up a TCR beta motif, and this motif appeared characteristic of ankylosing spondylitis blood.

No antigen has been assigned to these receptors. The specimen was blood, either unsorted or a sorted T cell fraction (not recorded which). The receptors were gathered from a male donor with ankylosing spondylitis.

This sequence joins TRBV5-5 and TRBJ2-2; D is undetermined. The CDR3 is 15 residues long. V was shortened by 0 bases and J by 4 bases, with 10 bases between the two germline ends. Per germline, CDR1 SGHKS and CDR2 YYEKEE (reference sequence). In DNA form, the CDR3 reads TGTGCCAGCAGCTTGGTGGTCGGAACCACCGGGGAGCTGTTTTTT. Its protein product is CASSLVVGTTGELFF.

The gene calls are TRBV20-1 and TRBJ2-7; 10 bases are a match to TRBD2. Germline V gene data show CDR1 as DFQATT and CDR2 as SNEGSKA (reference sequence). The length of the CDR3 is 15 residues. Trimming removed 5 bases from V and 1 base from J; junction bases left unmatched: 8. CDR3 coding DNA: TGCAGTGCTCCGAACTTAGCGGGAGGTTCCTACGAGCAGTACTTC. This translates into CSAPNLAGGSYEQYF.

The sample holds a few counts of this clonotype. The CDR3 is CASSQESGRNYEQYF. CDR3 coding DNA: TGCGCCAGCAGCCAAGAGTCCGGGAGGAACTACGAGCAGTACTTC. The chain is built from TRBV4-3 and TRBJ2-7; 7 nucleotides align to TRBD2. CDR3 length equals 15 residues. Per the germline V gene, CDR1 is LGHNA and CDR2 is YSLEER. The V and J ends lost 0 bases and 3 bases, in that order; junction bases with no gene match: 5.

The V and J genes are TRBV4-1 and TRBJ1-1; 7 nucleotides line up with TRBD1. V gave up 2 bases and J gave up 0 bases; unmatched junction bases: 3. Germline-derived CDR1 and CDR2 are MGHRA and YSYEKL. The CDR3 extends over 15 amino acids. This chain's CDR3 is CASSQRQGLNTEAFF. For the CDR3, the DNA is TGCGCCAGCAGCCAAAGACAGGGACTGAACACTGAAGCTTTCTTT.

This clonotype has a handful of counts. V is TRBV27 and J is TRBJ1-1; TRBD1 matches 9 bases. Germline V CDR1 and CDR2: MNHEY, SMNVEV (reference sequence). The ends lost 6 bases at V and 4 bases at J; junction bases unmatched: 15. CDR3 length equals 17 residues. CDR3 protein: CASRDRLSDRGGTEAFF. The CDR3 DNA reads as TGTGCCAGCAGGGACCGTCTCTCCGACAGGGGGGGCACTGAAGCTTTCTTT.

The chain combines TRBV6-2 or TRBV6-3 with TRBJ2-5, with a weak D call TRBD2 (6 bases). Trimming pared 5 bases from V and 1 base from J, leaving 14 bases between. The V gene's germline CDR1 is MNHEY and CDR2 SVGEGT. The CDR3 is made up of 15 amino acids. CDR3 sequence: CASSPLEGSQETQYF. Written as DNA, the CDR3 is TGTGCCAGCAGTCCCCTGGAGGGCTCCCAAGAGACCCAGTACTTC.

This chain joins TRBV6-1 and TRBJ1-1; TRBD1 aligns across 8 bases. Germline trimming cut 5 bases from V and 3 bases from J; bases unmatched to any gene: 14. This CDR3 comprises 17 residues. CDR1 is MNHNS, CDR2 SASEGT, per germline. The CDR3 bases are TGTGCCAGCAGTCCCCGAGGACAGGGAGCTAAAGACACTGAAGCTTTCTTT. Translating gives CASSPRGQGAKDTEAFF.

V and J are TRBV29-1 and TRBJ1-2, with TRBD1 identical over 11 bases. After removal of 4 bases from V and 3 bases from J, the junction contained 1 base not matched to a gene. The CDR3 length is 13 residues. Looked up from germline, CDR1 is SQVTM and CDR2 is ANQGSEA. The CDR3 DNA follows: TGCAGCGTTGGGGACAGGGGGGACTATGGCTACACCTTC. It translates to CSVGDRGDYGYTF.

The V and J genes are TRBV5-1 and TRBJ2-4; possibly TRBD1 for D (6 bases). There are 13 residues in the CDR3. The germline V gene encodes CDR1 SGHRS and CDR2 YFSETQ. Trimming cost V 4 bases and J 7 bases, with 12 bases left between them. The CDR3 region is CASSPPGVNIQYF. In nucleotides, the CDR3 is TGCGCCAGCAGCCCTCCAGGGGTGAACATTCAGTACTTC. Using reference TRBV5-1 and TRBJ2-4 for the parts outside the CDR3, the full variable domain is KAGVTQTPRYLIKTRGQQVTLSCSPISGHRSVSWYQQTPGQGLQFLFEYFSETQRNKGNFPGRFSGRQFSNSRSEMNVSTLELGDSALYLCASSPPGVNIQYFGAGTRLSVL.

A remark on this clonotype: One end of the junction fails to match germline, which may point to a read error. The genes are TRBV5-6 and TRBJ1-1, with TRBD1 matching over 12 bases. This CDR3 is built from 21 residues. Germline CDR1 is SGHDT and CDR2 is YYEEEE. CDR3 coding DNA: TGTGCCAGCAGCTTCGACCGGGACAGGGGGCAATGGTTCCCAGTGAATACTGAAGCTTTCTTT. It encodes CASSFDRDRGQWFPVNTEAFF. Using reference TRBV5-6 and TRBJ1-1 for the parts outside the CDR3, the full variable domain is DAGVTQSPTHLIKTRGQQVTLRCSPKSGHDTVSWYQQALGQGPQFIFQYYEEEERQRGNFPDRFSGHQFPNYSSELNVNALLLGDSALYLCASSFDRDRGQWFPVNTEAFFGQGTRLTVV.

The chain carries TRBV7-9 and TRBJ2-3; TRBD1 aligns across 8 bases. This CDR3 spans 16 amino acids. The ends lost 4 bases at V and 6 bases at J; junction bases unmatched: 12. Per germline, CDR1 SEHNR and CDR2 FQNEAQ (reference sequence). The CDR3 DNA is TGTGCCAGCAGCTCTCGGACAGGGCCAGGTGCGGATACGCAGTATTTT. Translation gives CASSSRTGPGADTQYF.

This clonotype was seen a handful of times. The genes are TRBV12-3 or TRBV12-4 and TRBJ2-3; the D gene is possibly TRBD2 (6 bases). V lost 6 bases and J 2 bases, leaving 18 bases between the germline ends. This CDR3 has 16 residues. CDR3 amino acids: CASSPGGALITDTQYF. The CDR3, as DNA: TGTGCCAGCAGCCCAGGAGGGGCACTCATCACAGATACGCAGTATTTT.

A note on this clonotype: Without the conserved terminal phenylalanine or tryptophan, this CDR3 likely stems from a read error. CDR3 region: CASSYGLAGSSYNEQFL. For the CDR3, the DNA is TGTGCCAGCAGTTACGGACTAGCGGGGAGCTCCTACAATGAGCAGTTCCTC. The chain combines TRBV6-2 or TRBV6-3 with TRBJ2-1; 12 nucleotides match TRBD2. CDR1 MNHEY and CDR2 SVGEGT come from the germline V gene. The CDR3 is 17 residues long. After removal of 2 bases from V and 0 bases from J, the junction contained 2 bases not matched to a gene.

This chain links TRBV13 with TRBJ2-1; TRBD2 is a possible D gene (7 bases). V lost 5 bases to trimming and J lost 6 bases, with 17 bases between them. The germline V gene has CDR1 PRHDT and CDR2 FYEKMQ (reference sequence). CDR3 length: 15 amino acids. The CDR3 coding sequence is TGTGCCAGCAGCACTTCGACGGGGGGCCCCAATGAGCAGTTCTTC. Protein: CASSTSTGGPNEQFF. The full variable domain, rest sourced from reference TRBV13 and TRBJ2-1, is AAGVIQSPRHLIKEKRETATLKCYPIPRHDTVYWYQQGPGQDPQFLISFYEKMQSDKGSIPDRFSAQQFSDYHSELNMSSLELGDSALYFCASSTSTGGPNEQFFGPGTRLTVL.

This chain links TRBV20-1 with TRBJ2-7; 8 bases map to TRBD1. V shed 0 bases and J 3 bases; nucleotides not matched to a gene: 4. Germline V gene sequence: CDR1 DFQATT, CDR2 SNEGSKA (reference sequence). The CDR3 consists of 14 residues. The CDR3 loop reads CSARDPGQGYEQYF. DNA for the CDR3: TGCAGTGCTAGAGATCCTGGACAGGGCTACGAGCAGTACTTC.

This clonotype was seen many times. The chain has TRBV12-3 or TRBV12-4 and TRBJ2-7, with D possibly being TRBD1 (6 bases). Trimming cost V 7 bases and J 5 bases, with 12 bases left between them. This CDR3 region has 12 residues. The CDR3 DNA sequence: TGTGCCAGCACAACAGGGTTTCACGAGCAGTACTTC. Protein product: CASTTGFHEQYF.

This clonotype was seen a handful of times. The chain couples TRBV3-1 to TRBJ2-1; D possibly corresponds to TRBD1 (6 bases). Trimming removed 5 bases from V and 1 base from J, with 12 bases in between. The CDR3 has 15 residues. The germline gives CDR1 LGHDT, CDR2 YNNKEL (reference sequence). CDR3 sequence: CASSTSGESYNEQFF. The CDR3 DNA reads as TGTGCCAGCAGCACCTCAGGGGAGTCCTACAATGAGCAGTTCTTC.

This clonotype was recorded a few times. This CDR3 reads CASSLGTGPVNYEQYF. The DNA for the CDR3 is TGCGCCAGCAGCTTGGGGACAGGGCCTGTTAACTACGAGCAGTACTTC. V and J are TRBV5-1 and TRBJ2-7; 8 positions match TRBD1. The CDR3 loop spans 16 amino acids. CDR1 SGHRS and CDR2 YFSETQ come from the germline V gene. V lost 0 bases to trimming and J lost 3 bases; unmatched junction nucleotides: 8.

This clonotype came up a few times. The rearrangement uses TRBV5-1 and TRBJ1-1; D is ambiguous. The length of the CDR3 is 13 residues. Germline V gives CDR1 SGHRS, CDR2 YFSETQ. Trimming removed 4 bases at V and 1 base at J, with 8 bases between. DNA for the CDR3: TGCGCCAGCAGCGCGGACGGGAACACTGAAGCTTTCTTT. Translating it yields CASSADGNTEAFF.

V gene TRBV6-1 combines with J gene TRBJ1-4; 7 bases agree with TRBD1. The CDR3 consists of 16 residues. V shed 6 bases, J shed 0 bases, and the junction held 7 bases outside the gene matches. Germline loops: CDR1 MNHNS, CDR2 SASEGT. The CDR3 coding sequence is TGTGCCAGCAGAACGTGGCAGGGGGCAACTAATGAAAAACTGTTTTTT. Translating it yields CASRTWQGATNEKLFF.

Only a few counts were recorded for this clonotype. This chain links TRBV7-9 with TRBJ2-5; 7 bases agree with TRBD2. V was clipped by 3 bases and J by 0 bases; unmatched bases: 7. The CDR3 consists of 16 residues. The germline V gene encodes CDR1 SEHNR and CDR2 FQNEAQ (reference sequence). CDR3 in amino acids: CASSFIVAGDQETQYF. CDR3 DNA sequence: TGTGCCAGCAGCTTTATCGTTGCGGGAGACCAAGAGACCCAGTACTTC. The full variable domain, rest sourced from reference TRBV7-9 and TRBJ2-5, is DTGVSQNPRHKITKRGQNVTFRCDPISEHNRLYWYRQTLGQGPEFLTYFQNEAQLEKSRLLSDRFSAERPKGSFSTLEIQRTEQGDSAMYLCASSFIVAGDQETQYFGPGTRLLVL.

This rearrangement joins TRBV27 to TRBJ2-1, with TRBD2 identical over 8 bases. With V trimmed by 4 bases and J by 7 bases, 9 bases remained unmatched. This CDR3 comprises 15 residues. In germline, CDR1 is MNHEY, CDR2 SMNVEV (reference sequence). CDR3 sequence (DNA): TGTGCCAGCAGTTCCGCGGGGGGCCGGGGGAATGAGCAGTTCTTC. Encoded protein: CASSSAGGRGNEQFF.